This TCR beta chain originates from a study of cytomegalovirus exposure and HLA in healthy donors. Overall study results and limits: A later analysis linked a missense variant in DCLRE1C to the trimming of TCR beta V and J genes. Rare TCR sequences dominated, though some public TCRs recurred in many donors.

The PCR made use of 60 Vbeta and 13 Jbeta primers. Libraries were prepared by immunoSEQ multiplex PCR; TCRdb keeps only in-frame clonotypes and omits some of them. The sample lists 150,000 to 200,000 clones; 60% to 85% were seen once. This clone was counted a single time. Its antigen is undetermined. Germline V CDR1 and CDR2: SNHLY, FYNNEI. The ends lost 7 bases at V and 4 bases at J; junction bases unmatched: 5. The CDR3 spans 13 residues. The sample taken for sequencing was PBMCs. The TCR comes from a man aged 40-49 years in good health and CMV-seronegative. The V call is TRBV2, the J call TRBJ2-7; 9 bases are a match to TRBD1. Written as DNA, the CDR3 is TGTGCCAGCAAGGGACAGGGCGGTTACGAGCAGTACTTC. This gives the protein CASKGQGGYEQYF.